Listed below are T cell receptor beta chains from one sample, sequenced in a study of T cells in Graves' hyperthyroidism and ophthalmopathy. TCRdb recomputed calls from the multiplex PCR reads with MiXCR, one row per CDR3 protein. The data hold hundreds of thousands of distinct CDR3 sequences, with 14% to 15% observed a single time. The sequencing input was blood. The source of these receptors is a man younger than 35 with Graves' ophthalmopathy. Each CDR3 is given without its conserved first and last residue.

TRBV29-1	TRBJ2-1	SSTSDLKGERF
TRBV10-1	TRBJ1-1	ASSVGQVREAF
TRBV12-3/TRBV12-4	TRBJ1-4	ASSRTPTNEKLF
TRBV10-3	TRBJ1-2	AISEFSRQGNGYT
TRBV7-3	TRBJ1-1	ASSLSAVNTEAF
TRBV5-8	TRBJ1-2	ASSLGGPGSGYT
TRBV20-1	TRBJ2-5	SARDWASGSAETQY
TRBV20-1	TRBJ2-3	SATPLLDWRGGTSTDTQY
TRBV25-1	TRBJ2-3	ASSPWTSGRATDTQY
TRBV2	TRBJ2-2	ASRLDNTGELF
TRBV27	TRBJ2-5	ASRRGGETQY
TRBV5-6	TRBJ2-5	ASSLFWETQY
TRBV6-2/TRBV6-3	TRBJ2-2	VSSWGPDNTGELF
TRBV29-1	TRBJ1-2	SVEDMGQRKGYT
TRBV19	TRBJ1-5	ASSIGQGLNQPQH
TRBV4-2	TRBJ2-4	ASSQGGGQGDIQY
TRBV20-1	TRBJ2-1	SARPLGGGGRNEQF
TRBV20-1	TRBJ1-4	SARGRAGTNEKLF
TRBV6-6	TRBJ1-2	ASSYSRQTYGYT
TRBV12-3/TRBV12-4	TRBJ1-6	ASSSASGDLDSPLH
TRBV4-2	TRBJ2-5	ASSQVVAGGEETQY
TRBV9	TRBJ2-3	ASSVARSLNTDTQY
TRBV6-2/TRBV6-3	TRBJ1-2	ASRYRPINYGYT
TRBV2	TRBJ1-3	ASSEAPVRGNTIY
TRBV20-1	TRBJ2-5	SAPDRGDQETQY
TRBV3-1	TRBJ1-2	ASSQDLLPGGYT
TRBV20-1	TRBJ1-5	SASRDSHNQPQH
TRBV30	TRBJ2-7	AQGTSSYEQY
TRBV6-6	TRBJ1-5	ASSYFSGTGNQPQH
TRBV3-1	TRBJ2-5	ASSQERGVRRTQY
TRBV18	TRBJ2-5	ASSPGLAGRETQY
TRBV5-1	TRBJ1-1	ASSLSGGAGTEAF
TRBV27	TRBJ2-7	ASSFSGGESYEQY
TRBV29-1	TRBJ1-1	SAIVSLMNTEAF
TRBV27	TRBJ2-2	ASSLFASAPGTGELF
TRBV10-3	TRBJ2-3	AISESRQLSLNTQY
TRBV5-1	TRBJ2-1	ASSPKVRDEQF
TRBV7-2	TRBJ2-1	ASSLDPLGLAGLDNEQF
TRBV10-2	TRBJ2-7	ASRSTVRSSYEQY
TRBV11-3	TRBJ2-1	ASSLRLAGGDEQF
TRBV12-3/TRBV12-4	TRBJ1-1	ASRNTEAF
TRBV15	TRBJ2-7	ATSRGLAGEQY
TRBV24-1	TRBJ2-1	ATSGMTSGGVSSYNEQF
TRBV6-6	TRBJ2-7	ASSYGLAGGFAYEQY
TRBV7-8	TRBJ2-7	ASSRRRTYDEQY
TRBV11-3	TRBJ2-5	ARGAFQETQY
TRBV3-1	TRBJ1-1	ASSQGQGASEAF
TRBV7-9	TRBJ2-3	ASSLSQWVTDTQY
TRBV19	TRBJ1-4	ASRDQTGFNEKLF
TRBV7-6	TRBJ2-5	ASSLATEQETQY
TRBV2	TRBJ1-2	ASSDRSFYGYT
TRBV7-2	TRBJ2-7	ASSLLDRGFEYEQY
TRBV7-6	TRBJ2-7	ASSLGPFGRYYEQY